Many counts were recorded for the clone carrying this TCR beta chain. The antigen is undetermined. Preparation of the TCRbeta library involved a method that used unique molecular identifiers. MiXCR, applied by TCRdb to the PCR reads, yields one record per CDR3 protein. This sample has around 300,000 distinct CDR3 sequences, with 6.5% to 9% found just once. The sample belongs to a study of T-cell reconstitution after alpha-beta-depleted transplantation in children. Study observations and caveats: After one year, T-cell counts and TCRbeta diversity mostly came from new T cells. The study reportedly traced alpha-beta T cells about two months after transplant to several hundred expanded graft clones.

V gave up 0 bases and J gave up 5 bases, with 11 bases separating them. The CDR3 loop spans 15 amino acids. Germline values: CDR1 MNHEY, CDR2 SVGAGI. This TCR came from a female patient between 2 and 10 years old who had a stem cell transplant for Fanconi anemia, so the T cells may come from the graft donor. J is TRBJ2-1 and V is TRBV6-5, with a weak D call TRBD2 (6 bases). Sequencing used peripheral blood, obtained 360 days after TCRalphabeta/CD19-depleted stem cell transplant. Here the CDR3 reads CASSYSSWRDNEQFF. The CDR3 DNA sequence: TGTGCCAGCAGTTACTCCTCCTGGAGGGACAATGAGCAGTTCTTC.